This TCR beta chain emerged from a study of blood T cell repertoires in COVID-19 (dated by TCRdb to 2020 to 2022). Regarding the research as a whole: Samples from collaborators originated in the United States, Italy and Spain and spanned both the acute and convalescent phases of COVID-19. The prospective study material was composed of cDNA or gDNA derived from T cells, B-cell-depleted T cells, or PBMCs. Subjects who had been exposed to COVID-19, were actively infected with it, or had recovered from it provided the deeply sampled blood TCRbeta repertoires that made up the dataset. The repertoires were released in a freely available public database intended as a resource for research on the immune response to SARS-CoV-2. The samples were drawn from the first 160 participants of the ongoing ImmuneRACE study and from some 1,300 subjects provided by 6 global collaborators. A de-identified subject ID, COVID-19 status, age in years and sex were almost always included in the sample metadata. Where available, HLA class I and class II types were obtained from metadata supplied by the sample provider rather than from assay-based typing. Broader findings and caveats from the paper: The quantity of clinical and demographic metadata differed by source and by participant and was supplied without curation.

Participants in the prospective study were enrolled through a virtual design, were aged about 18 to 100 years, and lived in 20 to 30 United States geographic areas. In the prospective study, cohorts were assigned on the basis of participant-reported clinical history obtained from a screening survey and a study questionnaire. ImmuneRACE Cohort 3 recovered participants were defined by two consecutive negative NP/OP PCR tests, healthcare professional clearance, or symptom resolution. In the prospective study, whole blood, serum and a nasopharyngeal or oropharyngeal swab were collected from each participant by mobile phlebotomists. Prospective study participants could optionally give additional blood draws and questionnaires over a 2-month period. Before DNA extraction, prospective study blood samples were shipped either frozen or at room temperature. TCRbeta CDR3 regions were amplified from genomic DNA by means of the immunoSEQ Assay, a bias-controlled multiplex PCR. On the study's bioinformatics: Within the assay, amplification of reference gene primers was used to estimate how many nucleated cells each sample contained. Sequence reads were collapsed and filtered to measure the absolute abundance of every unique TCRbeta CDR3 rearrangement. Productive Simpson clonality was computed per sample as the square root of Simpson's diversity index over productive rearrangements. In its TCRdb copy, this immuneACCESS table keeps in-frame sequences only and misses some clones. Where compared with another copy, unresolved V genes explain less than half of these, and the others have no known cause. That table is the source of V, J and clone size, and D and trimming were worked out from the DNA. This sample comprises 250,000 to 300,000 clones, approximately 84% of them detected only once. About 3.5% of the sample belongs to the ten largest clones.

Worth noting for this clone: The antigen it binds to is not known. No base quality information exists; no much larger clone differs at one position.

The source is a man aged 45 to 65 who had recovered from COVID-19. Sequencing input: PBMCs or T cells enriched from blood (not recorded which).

The CDR3 region: CASSGGQDLRGYTF. The base sequence is TGTGCCAGCAGTGGCGGACAGGATCTTAGGGGCTACACCTTC. The receptor chain draws on TRBV2 and TRBJ1-2; 7 middle bases align to TRBD1. The CDR3 has 14 amino acids, counting the end cysteine and phenylalanine. The sequence is cut down to CDR3 DNA, 42 bases in frame from base 1. V ends up 4 bases short and J 8 bases short, with an unmatched junction base count of 10. CDR1 is given as SNHLY and CDR2 as FYNNEI, both from the germline V gene.